The sequence of this T cell receptor (beta chain) was determined in a study of T-cell memory formation after mild COVID-19. Study at large: TCR clusters largely stayed donor specific. Study observations and caveats: Contracting CD4+ clones lay largely in CM and EM, with CD8+ ones residing in EMRA. Prior to infection, memory already included some responding clones, suggesting cross-reactive memory joined.

It was 5'RACE with constant-segment primers that produced the TCR alpha and TCR beta cDNA libraries, which carried sample barcodes and UMIs. One entry per CDR3 protein results from TCRdb running MiXCR on the 5' RACE reads. The table lists tens of thousands of distinct CDR3 sequences, about 10% of them singletons, with 29% in the top ten. The CDR3 is made up of 16 amino acids. V lost 2 bases to trimming and J lost 2 bases, with 13 bases between them. Germline lookup yields CDR1 SGHTA and CDR2 FQGNSA. This clonotype has at least ten counts. Its antigen is unidentified. The sequence was collected from a man aged 18 to 30 who had mild COVID-19 (a few samples of this study predate the infection). Cell type and time point are not known. V and J are TRBV7-2 and TRBJ2-1; D might be TRBD1 (6 bases). The sequenced material came from PBMCs or a T cell subset sorted from them (not recorded which). CDR3 amino acids: CASSLLLGGPYNEQFF. CDR3 DNA: TGTGCCAGCAGCTTATTGCTAGGGGGTCCCTACAATGAGCAGTTCTTC. The whole variable domain, filled in from reference TRBV7-2 and TRBJ2-1, reads GAGVSQSPSNKVTEKGKDVELRCDPISGHTALYWYRQSLGQGLEFLIYFQGNSAPDKSGLPSDRFSAERTGGSVSTLTIQRTQQEDSAVYLCASSLLLGGPYNEQFFGPGTRLTVL.